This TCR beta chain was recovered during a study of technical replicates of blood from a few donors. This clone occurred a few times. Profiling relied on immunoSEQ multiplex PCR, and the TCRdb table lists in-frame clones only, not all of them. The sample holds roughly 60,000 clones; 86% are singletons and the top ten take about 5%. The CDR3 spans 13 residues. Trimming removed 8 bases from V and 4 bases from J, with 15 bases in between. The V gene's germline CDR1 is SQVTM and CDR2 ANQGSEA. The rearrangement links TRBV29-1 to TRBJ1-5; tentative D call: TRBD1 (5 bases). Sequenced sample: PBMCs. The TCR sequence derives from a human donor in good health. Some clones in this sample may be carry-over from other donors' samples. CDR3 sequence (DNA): TGCAGCACGGGGACGGGGGAGAATCAGCCCCAGCATTTT. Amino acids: CSTGTGENQPQHF.